This TCR beta chain was sequenced in a study of blood T cells in healthy people across ages. Looking at the study overall: About one barcoded TCR beta cDNA was captured per two T cells.

A second PCR, run for about 7 to 11 cycles, used a sample-barcoded 5' primer plus a J-beta primer mix. MiXCR, run by TCRdb on the 5' RACE reads, gives a single entry per CDR3 protein. Of 1.5 million to 2 million distinct CDR3 sequences in the sample, around 35% were seen once. This CDR3 spans 16 amino acids. Germline lookup yields CDR1 MNHNS and CDR2 SASEGT. The V segment lost 6 bases and the J segment 3 bases; nucleotides outside the gene matches: 6. General study results and limits: Long-lived donors had more naive CD4+ cells and higher diversity than aged donors. The unsorted PBMCs prevented any conclusive comparison of naive versus antigen-experienced cells.

In its sample, this clonotype was seen a few times. Its antigen is as yet unknown. V gene TRBV6-1 combines with J gene TRBJ2-5, with 14 bases fitting TRBD2. The material sequenced was blood. The receptor comes from a woman aged 25-40 years in good health. The CDR3 sequence: CASSTGLAGGKETQYF. CDR3 DNA: TGTGCCAGCAGCACCGGACTAGCGGGGGGCAAAGAGACCCAGTACTTC.